Listed below are T cell receptor beta chains from one sample, sequenced in a study of CD8 T cells in Susac syndrome. MiXCR, run by TCRdb on the immunoSEQ multiplex PCR reads, gives a single entry per CDR3 protein. The data contain approximately 180,000 distinct CDR3 sequences, about 95% of them seen just once; the ten biggest clones take up around 0.095%. The sample taken for sequencing was CD4+ T cells from PBMCs. The receptors here all came from a human donor with Susac syndrome. Both conserved end residues are trimmed from each CDR3.

v_gene	CDR3aa
TRBV7-9	ASSLSGRETQY
TRBV27	ASTLRGTDEQF
TRBV20-1	SARDPDRLPYEQY
TRBV3-1	ASSQGSQEKY
TRBV28	ASSPFMDRYTEAF
TRBV18	ATVDGPNQPQH
TRBV9	ASSVDDTLYGYT
TRBV3-1	ASSQEAGQGWDEQF
TRBV20-1	SARDGGGRYNEQF
TRBV7-9	ASSLALGDVSDTIY
TRBV29-1	SVAASGSYNEQF
TRBV19	ASSAGQGGNQPQH
TRBV11-2	ASSQRTGVTDTQY
TRBV24-1	ATSDSASTGELF
TRBV23-1	ASSQCGRPTEAF
TRBV30	AWGPTGSGEKLF
TRBV30	AWSVSTGTEAF
TRBV7-9	ASSLAGGQGLKDTQY
TRBV2	ASSSLGGSNTGELF
TRBV29-1	SSTGDGDTQY
TRBV20-1	SAPGSSGSLYNEQF
TRBV30	AWRLDGYYGYT
TRBV4-1	ASSQGQGYLSNQPQH
TRBV11-2	ASSWGGAYEQY
TRBV5-4	ASSSSSGGGQETQY
TRBV23-1	ASSQSEGPYEQY
TRBV28	ASSLRGTEAF
TRBV5-1	ASSLERTAIYEQY
TRBV28	ASSRTGGPYEQY
TRBV12-3/TRBV12-4	ASRLETGGGQPQH
TRBV6-1	ASSPDGGFGTDTQY
TRBV3-1	ASSHSGTTDTQY
TRBV20-1	SARDGETDTQY
TRBV29-1	SVRDRGLEQY
TRBV18	ASSPGTGPNTEAF
TRBV20-1	SAGTSPRDIQY
TRBV18	ASAPRSGEYNEQF
TRBV20-1	SARKSGGGNQPQH
TRBV2	ASSDPRNSLAKNIQY
TRBV15	ATSRDRAGSPLH
TRBV3-1	ASSQAIDSYNEQF
TRBV7-2	ASSRGPYGYT
TRBV10-3	AISERSYTDTQY
TRBV28	ASSLGQSQPQH
TRBV5-4	ASSLRAGGSYEQY
TRBV12-3/TRBV12-4	ASSRAGNTEAF
TRBV2	ASSRDRITDTQY
TRBV5-4	ASSYTLGTRHNEQF